This is a list of T cell receptor beta chains from one sample in a study of vaccination effects on CD4 cells after COVID-19. Their antigens remain unidentified. Assay: immunoSEQ multiplex PCR; the TCRdb copy retains only in-frame clones and omits some. The profile covers more than 45,000 clones, with about 76% appearing a single time and 12% taken by the ten largest. The source material was CD4+ T cells from PBMCs cultured without peptide, sampled before COVID-19 vaccination. These receptors all come from a human donor who had a prior SARS-CoV-2 infection. Both conserved end residues are part of each CDR3. Fields, in order: J gene, V gene, CDR3 protein.

J: TRBJ1-2
V: TRBV3-1/TRBV3-2
CDR3: CASNPSGGGYGYTF

J: TRBJ2-7
V: TRBV5-6
CDR3: CASSFGLNLNHEQYF

J: TRBJ2-1
V: TRBV15
CDR3: CATSSLRANSYNEQFF

J: TRBJ2-1
V: TRBV19
CDR3: CASKPLGPSNEQFF

J: TRBJ1-3
V: TRBV30
CDR3: CAWSATGSRTYF

J: TRBJ1-1
V: TRBV6-4
CDR3: CASRADRLNTEAFF

J: TRBJ2-1
V: TRBV5-4
CDR3: CASSSGRGTSRLYNEQFF

J: TRBJ1-3
V: TRBV4-2
CDR3: CASSQGWVEDGNTIYF

J: TRBJ2-1
V: TRBV9
CDR3: CASSRSGTSYNEQFF

J: TRBJ2-5
V: TRBV5-4
CDR3: CASSPKEQGAETQYF

J: TRBJ2-2
V: TRBV7-6
CDR3: CASSRGTGTNTGELFF

J: TRBJ1-4
V: TRBV9
CDR3: CASSAVLGGEKLFF

J: TRBJ1-5
V: TRBV2
CDR3: CASSEIGQGGQPQHF

J: TRBJ2-5
V: TRBV18
CDR3: CASSPIRGSGRARETQYF

J: TRBJ1-3
V: TRBV4-1
CDR3: CASSHLGEGRSGNTIYF

J: TRBJ2-1
V: TRBV6-5
CDR3: CATESGGGYNEQFF

J: TRBJ2-3
V: TRBV19
CDR3: CASGGVGASTDTQYF

J: TRBJ1-1
V: TRBV2
CDR3: CASRREPQSTEAFF

J: TRBJ2-1
V: TRBV5-1
CDR3: CASSLAVAGGVNEQFF

J: TRBJ2-3
V: TRBV5-1
CDR3: CASSLGTSGGNTQYF

J: TRBJ2-2
V: TRBV18
CDR3: CASSPRVANTGELFF

J: TRBJ2-1
V: TRBV2
CDR3: CASSWTSGRAYNEQFF

J: TRBJ2-1
V: TRBV7-9
CDR3: CASSRGVYSPYNEQFF

J: TRBJ1-4
V: TRBV2
CDR3: CASSAMDEKLFF

J: TRBJ1-2
V: TRBV9
CDR3: CASSVLPLVDGYTF

J: TRBJ2-7
V: TRBV5-4
CDR3: CASSRGDDYEQYF

J: TRBJ2-3
V: TRBV19
CDR3: CASSIDRGTDTQYF

J: TRBJ2-3
V: TRBV27
CDR3: CASSQSLAGGATDTQYF

J: TRBJ2-1
V: TRBV10-3
CDR3: CAISDTPGLSEQFF

J: TRBJ1-5
V: TRBV19
CDR3: CASSRQGGGQPQHF